Following are 12 T cell receptor beta chains from one sample sequenced in a study of OX40 agonist ivuxolimab in advanced cancers. Here immunoSEQ multiplex PCR was the method, and the copy in TCRdb shows in-frame clones only, minus some. The sample carries 90,000 to 100,000 clones, 70% to 90% recorded once. Sequencing used CD4+ or CD8+ T cells sorted from blood, obtained in a trial of the OX40 agonist ivuxolimab. These receptors were collected from an adult with an advanced solid tumor such as melanoma, head and neck, liver or kidney cancer.

The J gene is TRBJ1-4, the V gene TRBV5-1; D call uncertain. V was trimmed by 4 bases and J by 3 bases, leaving 13 bases between them. This CDR3 is 15 amino acids long. Germline values: CDR1 SGHRS, CDR2 YFSETQ. DNA for the CDR3: TGCGCCAGCAGCCTTGCGGCTCAGCCTAATGAAAAACTGTTTTTT. Translating gives CASSLAAQPNEKLFF.

V is TRBV6-1 and J is TRBJ1-1; 9 bases map to TRBD1. Germline V gene lookup returns CDR1 MNHNS and CDR2 SASEGT. The CDR3 contains 15 residues. The J segment lost 5 bases and the V segment lost 6 bases, leaving 10 bases of the junction unmatched. The CDR3 is CASRDPDRGQTEAFF. The DNA of the CDR3 is TGTGCCAGCAGGGATCCGGACAGGGGTCAGACTGAAGCTTTCTTT.

This rearrangement joins TRBV7-2 to TRBJ2-5; 9 bases line up with TRBD2. There are 14 residues in the CDR3. The V gene end was trimmed by 7 bases and the J gene end by 4 bases; junction bases not matched to a gene: 7. CDR1 SGHTA and CDR2 FQGNSA come from the germline V gene. In DNA form, the CDR3 reads TGTGCCAGCACCGTGGTACTAGCGGGAGAGACCCAGTACTTC. Its protein product is CASTVVLAGETQYF.

This chain uses TRBV28 with TRBJ1-4, with D perhaps TRBD1 (6 bases). Germline-derived CDR1 and CDR2 are MDHEN and SYDVKM. V lost 10 bases and J 5 bases, leaving 11 bases between the germline ends. This CDR3 is 12 amino acids long. CDR3 protein: CATEGVNEKLFF. The CDR3 nucleotides read TGTGCCACCGAGGGGGTAAATGAAAAACTGTTTTTT.

The V gene is TRBV29-1, the J gene TRBJ2-1; 7 nucleotides match TRBD2. Unmatched junction bases numbered 3, after V lost 6 bases and J lost 4 bases. The germline V gene has CDR1 SQVTM and CDR2 ANQGSEA. The CDR3 contains 12 residues. The CDR3 is CSVKRDYNEQFF. The CDR3 coding sequence is TGCAGCGTAAAGCGGGATTACAATGAGCAGTTCTTC.

The V gene is TRBV30, the J gene TRBJ1-5, with D perhaps TRBD1 (5 bases). This CDR3 is 14 amino acids long. CDR1 is GTSNPN and CDR2 is SVGIG in the germline V gene (reference sequence). Trimming stripped 0 bases from V and 7 bases from J, with 13 bases between. The CDR3 DNA is TGTGCCTGGAGTGTAGGGCCGGAGGGGCAGCCCCAGCATTTT. Protein sequence: CAWSVGPEGQPQHF.

The chain has TRBV4-1 and TRBJ1-1; unclear D gene. The CDR3 is 13 amino acids. The germline V gene encodes CDR1 MGHRA and CDR2 YSYEKL. Trimming pared 0 bases from V and 2 bases from J, leaving 4 bases between. The CDR3 region is CASSQDHNTEAFF. The DNA of the CDR3 is TGCGCCAGCAGCCAAGATCACAACACTGAAGCTTTCTTT.

DNA for the CDR3: TGCGCCAGCAGCCAAGACGGGACTAGCGCCAACACCGGGGAGCTGTTTTTT. Translating it yields CASSQDGTSANTGELFF. V and J are TRBV4-1 and TRBJ2-2; the match to TRBD2 covers 10 bases. With V trimmed by 0 bases and J by 2 bases, 3 bases remained unmatched. Germline lookup yields CDR1 MGHRA and CDR2 YSYEKL. The CDR3 runs to 17 residues.

The rearrangement links TRBV19 to TRBJ2-1, with 13 bases aligning to TRBD2. Germline-derived CDR1 and CDR2 are LNHDA and SQIVND (reference sequence). V trimming: 2 bases; J trimming: 5 bases; junction bases outside the gene matches: 6. This CDR3 is 17 amino acids long. The CDR3 DNA sequence: TGTGCCAGTAGTATAAATTTTGGGACTAGCGGGAACAATGAGCAGTTCTTC. It translates to CASSINFGTSGNNEQFF.

The chain carries TRBV11-2 and TRBJ1-2; unclear D gene. This CDR3 contains 15 residues. Trimming pared 5 bases from V and 0 bases from J, leaving 13 bases between. CDR1 is SGHAT, CDR2 FQNNGV, per germline. CDR3 loop: CASSQFWAANYGYTF. The CDR3 DNA reads TGTGCCAGCAGCCAGTTTTGGGCAGCTAACTATGGCTACACCTTC.

The V call is TRBV18, the J call TRBJ2-7; D unresolved. CDR1 and CDR2 (germline): KGHSH, LQKENI. This CDR3 has 12 residues. The V end was cut by 2 bases, the J end by 7 bases, with 9 bases between. In DNA, the CDR3 is TGTGCCAGCTCACCAGGAACTGCTGAGCAGTACGTC. The encoded protein is CASSPGTAEQYV.

The chain combines TRBV5-1 with TRBJ2-7; 9 nucleotides agree with TRBD2. The J segment lost 5 bases and the V segment lost 4 bases, leaving 13 bases of the junction unmatched. The CDR3 covers 16 residues. Per germline, CDR1 SGHRS and CDR2 YFSETQ. This CDR3 is CASSQDGPSGIDEQYF. CDR3 nucleotide sequence: TGCGCCAGCAGCCAGGACGGTCCTAGCGGGATAGACGAGCAGTACTTC.